Listed here is a single TCR beta chain. Antigen: not known. The junction had 6 bases not matched to a gene; V was cut back by 5 bases and J by 4 bases. The CDR3 spans 14 residues. CDR1 is MNHEY and CDR2 is SVGEGT in the germline V gene. This sample stems from a study of blood T cells in healthy people across ages. General study results and limits: Diversity figures based on one million T cells were deemed too low. It was not known whether donors were CMV positive (a possible confounder of expanded clonotype changes). TCR beta diversity, measured per million T cells, fell in a roughly linear way with age.

Using a J-beta primer mix together with a sample-barcoded 5' primer, a second PCR was run for roughly 6 to 11 cycles. All cDNA molecules were each tagged by a template-switch adaptor with 12 random nucleotides. TCRdb reanalysed the 5' RACE reads using MiXCR and keeps one entry per CDR3 protein. The data hold 700,000 or so distinct CDR3 sequences, with approximately 40% observed a single time. The V gene is TRBV6-2 or TRBV6-3, the J gene TRBJ1-1; 8 bases agree with TRBD1. Sequencing was performed on blood. This sequence was found in a man aged 80 or over in good health. The CDR3 reads CASSSGQGGTEAFF. In DNA form, the CDR3 reads TGTGCCAGCAGTAGTGGACAGGGAGGCACTGAAGCTTTCTTT.